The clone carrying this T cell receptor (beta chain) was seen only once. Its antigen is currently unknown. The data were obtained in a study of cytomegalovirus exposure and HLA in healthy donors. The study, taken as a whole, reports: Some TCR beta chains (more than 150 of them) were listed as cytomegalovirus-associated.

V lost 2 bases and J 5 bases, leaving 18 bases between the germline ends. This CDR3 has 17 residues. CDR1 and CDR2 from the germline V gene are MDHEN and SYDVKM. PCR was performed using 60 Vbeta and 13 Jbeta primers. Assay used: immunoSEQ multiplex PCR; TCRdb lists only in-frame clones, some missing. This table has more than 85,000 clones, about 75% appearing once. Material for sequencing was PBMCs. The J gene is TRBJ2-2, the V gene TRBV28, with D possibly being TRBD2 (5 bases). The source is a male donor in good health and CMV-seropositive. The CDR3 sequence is CASSLDDYSSGTGELFF. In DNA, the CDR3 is TGTGCCAGCAGTTTAGACGACTACTCTTCGGGGACCGGGGAGCTGTTTTTT.